This is a list of T cell receptor beta chains from one sample in a study of graft-versus-host responses after intestinal transplantation. These receptors have no known antigen. TCRdb's table, derived via immunoSEQ multiplex PCR, lists solely in-frame clones and lacks some. The table has about 39,000 clones, roughly 93% seen once. Source: unstimulated CD8+ T cells sorted from spleen or lymph node cells, taken before transplant. The receptors were sampled from a human donor who was the organ donor for an intestinal transplant. CDR3s leave out the opening cysteine and the closing phenylalanine or tryptophan. D genes are given only for firm matches.

>NA|TRBV28|TRBJ1-6
ASSENSPLH
>NA|TRBV18|TRBJ2-5
ASSPGDAYQETQY
>TRBD2|TRBV7-2|TRBJ2-7
ASSFGGRGYEQY
>TRBD1|TRBV19|TRBJ2-7
ASSPAGQGAYEQY
>NA|TRBV28|TRBJ2-7
ASSFAGNSYEQY
>NA|TRBV4-2|TRBJ2-3
ASSQEVVDTQY
>TRBD2|TRBV5-1|TRBJ2-1
ASSSGTSGRVWDEQF
>TRBD1|TRBV4-2|TRBJ1-6
ASSQPSTGGDRDSPLH
>NA|TRBV11-2|TRBJ1-1
ASSLDLWRQENKNTEAF
>NA|TRBV7-3|TRBJ2-3
ASRIRRGTTDTQY
>NA|TRBV7-9|TRBJ2-7
ASSLALSYEQY
>NA|TRBV14|TRBJ2-7
ASSQVLGSGEQY
>TRBD1|TRBV6-5|TRBJ1-2
ASHPGQGNYGYT
>NA|TRBV5-1|TRBJ2-2
ASSLGANTGELF
>NA|TRBV7-2|TRBJ2-1
ASSLAADSSYNEQF
>NA|TRBV4-2|TRBJ2-3
ASSQGTGTDTQY